This T cell receptor beta chain was identified during a study of T cell repertoires in cytomegalovirus infection. On the study more broadly: Signatures in public TCR beta sequences pointed to both CMV infection and matching HLA type. Study results and limitations: It was HLA-C-restricted CMV-specific TCR beta clonotypes that dominated the response ex vivo. Identification of carriers of CMV plus the relevant HLA was performed using cumulative public TCR beta family frequency.

TCRdb recomputed calls from the reads with MiXCR, one row per CDR3 protein. The table shows some 680,000 distinct CDR3 sequences, with 35% occurring only once. Trimming left V 0 bases short and J 5 bases short, with 19 bases between. CDR1 SGHDN and CDR2 FVKESK come from the germline V gene. The CDR3 totals 18 residues. With regard to this clonotype: Its antigen is undetermined.

The chain recombines TRBV14 with TRBJ2-2; a weak D match, TRBD2 (5 bases). Sequenced material: PBMCs. The receptor was isolated from a human donor in good health (CMV status not recorded). Some clones in this sample may be carry-over from other donors' samples. DNA of the CDR3: TGTGCCAGCAGCCAAGATCATCCCGGGATCCTTAGGACCGGGGAGCTGTTTTTT. Translating it yields CASSQDHPGILRTGELFF.